This T cell receptor beta chain was profiled in a study of cytomegalovirus exposure and HLA in healthy donors. With 60 Vbeta and 13 Jbeta primers, the PCR was carried out. Repertoires were generated with immunoSEQ multiplex PCR, while TCRdb's copy carries only in-frame clones and drops some. The sample includes some 200,000 clones, 79% seen only once; the top ten take over 1.5%. J gave up 5 bases and V 0 bases, and 4 bases lay outside the gene matches. This CDR3 comprises 14 residues. CDR1 and CDR2 from the germline V gene are GTSNPN and SVGIG (reference sequence). This clonotype was obtained from a girl between 10 and 17 years old in good health and CMV-seropositive. Source material: PBMCs. J is TRBJ2-5 and V is TRBV30; 9 nucleotides line up with TRBD1. CDR3: CAWSVQGASETQYF. The CDR3, as DNA: TGTGCCTGGAGTGTACAGGGGGCGTCGGAGACCCAGTACTTC.